This record concerns one T cell receptor gamma chain sequence. TCRdb re-processed the RT-PCR reads using CATT. In the table there are a few hundred gamma-chain clones, roughly 13% of which are singletons. This entry comes from a study of gamma-delta T cells after stem cell transplantation. Trimming at V came to 12 bases and at J to 4 bases, leaving 9 bases not matched to a gene. CDR1 is GITISATS, CDR2 ISYDGTV, per germline (reference sequence). This CDR3 is 11 amino acids long. The clonotype originates from a human donor. It is not recorded whose cells these are; they may come from a transplant donor. The sequenced sample was gamma-delta T cells. This chain connects TRGV9 to TRGJ1 or TRGJ2. The CDR3 DNA reads TGTGCCGGGGGTGGGTATTATAAGAAACTCTTT. As protein: CAGGGYYKKLF.